The next 9 T cell receptor beta chains were all read from a single sample in a study of T cell responses to AZD1222 COVID-19 vaccine. Data came from immunoSEQ multiplex PCR; TCRdb stores just in-frame clones and leaves some out. This sample carries over 100,000 clones, about 90% of them seen once, and the ten largest clones take 7.5%. The sequencing here drew on peripheral blood, taken on day 0 of AZD1222 vaccination. The receptors come from an adult in good health.

Here the CDR3 DNA reads TGTGCCAGCAGCTTAATGGGACAGGGGGAGTTCTTC. It translates to CASSLMGQGEFF. The chain couples TRBV7-9 to TRBJ2-1; 11 bases are shared with TRBD1. The CDR3 covers 12 residues. V trimming: 2 bases; J trimming: 14 bases; junction bases outside the gene matches: 2. Looked up from germline, CDR1 is SEHNR and CDR2 is FQNEAQ (reference sequence).

The DNA for the CDR3 is TGTGCCAGTAGTATACCCCAGGGGGCCAACTACAATGAGCAGTTCTTC. This encodes CASSIPQGANYNEQFF. The chain carries TRBV19 and TRBJ2-1; 8 bases match TRBD1. From germline, CDR1 is LNHDA and CDR2 SQIVND (reference sequence). The CDR3 totals 16 residues. Losses at the gene ends were 2 bases for V and 3 bases for J; bases not matched to a gene: 6.

The V call is TRBV7-2, the J call TRBJ1-1, with 7 bases fitting TRBD1. Germline assignment: CDR1 SGHTA and CDR2 FQGNSA. The J segment lost 1 base and the V segment lost 3 bases, leaving 11 bases of the junction unmatched. This CDR3 has 17 residues. CDR3 amino acids: CASSFSPGTVTNTEAFF. The CDR3 region has the DNA TGTGCCAGCAGCTTTTCGCCCGGGACAGTGACGAACACTGAAGCTTTCTTT.

The chain is built from TRBV10-3 and TRBJ2-1; D call uncertain. Deletions cut 8 bases from V and 0 bases from J, with 8 bases between. The CDR3 loop spans 13 amino acids. The germline CDR1 and CDR2 sequences are ENHRY and SYGVKD. CDR3: CAIGKPSYNEQFF. DNA of the CDR3: TGTGCCATCGGCAAACCCTCCTACAATGAGCAGTTCTTC.

V and J are TRBV5-4 and TRBJ1-1, with unresolved D. The CDR3 covers 12 residues. The V and J ends lost 4 bases and 1 base respectively, with 5 bases between them. Germline CDR1 reads SGHNT; CDR2 reads YYREEE (reference sequence). The CDR3 region is CASSHPNTEAFF. DNA of the CDR3: TGTGCCAGCAGCCACCCGAACACTGAAGCTTTCTTT.

This clone was counted once. The chain carries TRBV7-2 and TRBJ1-4; 8 positions match TRBD1. V lost 5 bases, J lost 8 bases, and 4 bases stayed unmatched. The CDR3 has 13 amino acids. Looked up from germline, CDR1 is SGHTA and CDR2 is FQGNSA. CDR3 nucleotides: TGTGCCAGCAGCCGAGGACAGGGCGAAAAACTGTTTTTT. It specifies CASSRGQGEKLFF.

V gene TRBV19 combines with J gene TRBJ1-1; D remains ambiguous. Trimming removed 3 bases from V and 7 bases from J, with 12 bases in between. Germline assignment: CDR1 LNHDA and CDR2 SQIVND (reference sequence). This CDR3 comprises 13 residues. The CDR3 DNA follows: TGTGCCAGTAGTATTCAGGCAGACCTTGAAGCTTTCTTT. Translating it yields CASSIQADLEAFF.

The rearrangement links TRBV3-1 (or the pseudogene TRBV3-2) to TRBJ1-1, with D unclear. The germline V gene encodes CDR1 LGHDT and CDR2 YNNKEL (reference sequence). V was pared by 0 bases and J by 7 bases, with 9 bases between. The CDR3 has 13 amino acids. The DNA of the CDR3 is TGTGCCAGCAGCCAAGACCGGGTTAGTGAAGCTTTCTTT. This codes for CASSQDRVSEAFF.

This clone was seen once. This chain joins TRBV7-2 and TRBJ2-3; D possibly corresponds to TRBD1 (5 bases). Germline lookup yields CDR1 SGHTA and CDR2 FQGNSA. Trimming left V 9 bases short and J 0 bases short, with 10 bases between. The CDR3 has 13 amino acids. CDR3 nucleotide sequence: TGTGCCAGTGTGCGACAGAGCACAGATACGCAGTATTTT. Translating gives CASVRQSTDTQYF.